What follows describes a single T cell receptor beta chain. Measured with immunoSEQ multiplex PCR; TCRdb has only the in-frame clones, and not every one. This table holds approximately 1,000,000 clones, approximately 75% found once. This CDR3 is built from 17 residues. Germline V gives CDR1 SNHLY, CDR2 FYNNEI. V gave up 6 bases and J gave up 5 bases; unmatched junction bases: 13. These data belong to a study of shared clonotypes between healthy human individuals. The chain links TRBV2 to TRBJ2-1; 10 bases align to TRBD2. This TCR derives from a man aged 18 to 29 in good health. Some clones in this sample may be carry-over from other donors' samples. Sequencing was done on a sample of memory CD4+ T cells from PBMCs. Indicated subset: CD45RA-negative fraction. The CDR3 sequence is CASSPQPLAGVNNEQFF. Written as DNA, the CDR3 is TGTGCCAGCAGCCCCCAACCCCTAGCGGGAGTGAACAATGAGCAGTTCTTC.